This T cell receptor beta chain was found in a study of T cell changes during pregnancy in multiple sclerosis. The table came from immunoSEQ multiplex PCR; TCRdb's copy has only in-frame clones and leaves some out. The sample lists approximately 97,000 clones, roughly 89% seen once, with around 1.7% in the top ten. This CDR3 contains 14 residues. From germline, CDR1 is SGHDT and CDR2 YYEEEE. Trimming took 1 base from V and 1 from J, leaving 8 bases between them. The chain combines TRBV5-6 with TRBJ1-1, with D possibly TRBD1 on 5 matching bases. The sequenced sample was peripheral blood, obtained after pregnancy. The receptor was isolated from a female donor in good health, enrolled as a control in a pregnancy study. This CDR3 reads CASSLQGGNTEAFF. The CDR3, as DNA: TGTGCCAGCAGCTTGCAGGGAGGGAACACTGAAGCTTTCTTT. The whole variable domain, remainder taken from reference TRBV5-6 and TRBJ1-1, is DAGVTQSPTHLIKTRGQQVTLRCSPKSGHDTVSWYQQALGQGPQFIFQYYEEEERQRGNFPDRFSGHQFPNYSSELNVNALLLGDSALYLCASSLQGGNTEAFFGQGTRLTVV.